The clone carrying this T cell receptor beta chain was detected once. What it recognizes is unknown. This record belongs to a study of CD8 T cells in ankylosing spondylitis. Regarding the study as a whole: Eight highly homologous variants formed a TCR beta motif that appeared characteristic of ankylosing spondylitis blood. Researchers report that disease-linked clones proved CD8+ and relatively rare in peripheral blood. From matched ankylosing spondylitis synovial fluid, disease-linked clones were reportedly recovered at significantly enriched levels.

In TCRdb, the 5' RACE reads were re-called with MiXCR into one record per CDR3 protein. The sample consists of fewer than 250,000 distinct CDR3 sequences, around 25% of them appearing once. This CDR3 comprises 12 residues. Germline CDR1 reads SGHDT; CDR2 reads YYEEEE. Trimming shortened V by 3 bases and J by 4 bases, and 8 bases separated the two germline ends. This clonotype was obtained from a male donor with ankylosing spondylitis or in good health (not recorded which). The rearrangement uses TRBV5-6 and TRBJ2-7; D not resolved. Specimen: blood, either unsorted or a sorted T cell fraction (not recorded which). CDR3 DNA sequence: TGTGCCAGCAGCTCCATCAGGTACGAGCAGTACTTC. It codes for CASSSIRYEQYF. The full variable domain, completed using reference TRBV5-6 and TRBJ2-7, is DAGVTQSPTHLIKTRGQQVTLRCSPKSGHDTVSWYQQALGQGPQFIFQYYEEEERQRGNFPDRFSGHQFPNYSSELNVNALLLGDSALYLCASSSIRYEQYFGPGTRLTVT.